What follows describes a single TCR beta chain. This sample is drawn from a study of T-cell reconstitution after alpha-beta-depleted transplantation in children. The CDR3 has 12 amino acids. The germline V and J ends were trimmed by 0 bases and 7 bases, with 9 bases remaining between them. The germline V gene encodes CDR1 SQVTM and CDR2 ANQGSEA. The TCRbeta library was prepared with unique molecular identifiers. TCRdb recomputed calls from the PCR reads with MiXCR, one row per CDR3 protein. The table has 500,000 or so distinct CDR3 sequences, approximately 30% seen once; the top ten hold around 2.3%. This chain connects TRBV29-1 to TRBJ1-1; no reliable D call. This clonotype was obtained from a human donor who donated a stem cell graft to a child with aplastic anemia. This material consisted of PBMCs from the stem cell graft donor, taken from the stem cell graft. CDR3 amino acids: CSVEEMGIEAFF. The CDR3 DNA reads TGCAGCGTTGAAGAGATGGGTATTGAAGCTTTCTTT.